This T cell receptor beta chain was captured by sequencing in a study of shared clonotypes between healthy human individuals. Study-level background: Each donor had three CD4 naive, three CD4 memory, two CD8 naive and one CD8 memory plate.

The CDR3 consists of 13 residues. V lost 5 bases to trimming and J lost 6 bases, with 8 bases between them. The germline CDR1 and CDR2 sequences are LNHDA and SQIVND (reference sequence). Concerning this clone itself: Other DNA sequences in this specimen translate into the identical CDR3.

For every subset, genomic DNA was evenly distributed across several immunoSEQ plates. Measured with immunoSEQ multiplex PCR; TCRdb has only the in-frame clones, and not every one. Among 2 million to 2.5 million clones listed, approximately 96% were seen once. The chain couples TRBV19 to TRBJ1-6; no definite D call. This clonotype was obtained from a man younger than 35 in good health. The sample was naive CD4+ T cells sorted from blood. The subset: CD45RA+ positively selected. The DNA for the CDR3 is TGTGCCAGTAGTTTAGGATCTAATTCACCCCTCCACTTT. Translation: CASSLGSNSPLHF.